This TCR beta chain was captured in a study of shared clonotypes between healthy human individuals. Findings and limits, study-wide: In contrast to clonotypes shared by all four donors, non-shared clonotypes had lower generation probabilities. Rarefaction curves obtained for sorted subsets showed sequencing incomplete despite large depth.

Trimming at V came to 2 bases and at J to 2 bases, leaving 3 bases not matched to a gene. Germline V CDR1 and CDR2: LGHNT, FRNRAP. The CDR3 spans 15 residues. Genomic DNA belonging to each subset was distributed in equal measure over several immunoSEQ plates. Clones were sequenced by immunoSEQ multiplex PCR, and TCRdb holds only the in-frame ones, with some missing. The table lists a few million clones, roughly 92% of them singletons. A remark on this clone: Its antigen is currently unknown.

This clonotype was obtained from a man aged 18 to 29 in good health. This rearrangement joins TRBV12-5 to TRBJ1-5, with TRBD1 identical over 7 bases. The sample consisted of naive CD4+ T cells sorted from blood. The subset here: CD45RA+ positively selected. The CDR3 here is CASGLTDRGNQPQHF. DNA of the CDR3: TGTGCTAGTGGTTTGACCGACAGGGGCAATCAGCCCCAGCATTTT. Supplemented by reference TRBV12-5 and TRBJ1-5, the full variable domain reads DARVTQTPRHKVTEMGQEVTMRCQPILGHNTVFWYRQTMMQGLELLAYFRNRAPLDDSGMPKDRFSAEMPDATLATLKIQPSEPRDSAVYFCASGLTDRGNQPQHFGDGTRLSIL.